The source of this T cell receptor (beta chain) is a study of CD8+CD57+ T cells in acquired aplastic anemia (dated by TCRdb to between 2018 and 2020). Regarding the complete study: On average, sorted CD4+ and CD8+ cells yielded 3.2 ug of extracted DNA, with a range of about 0.18 to 27.4 ug. Healthy donor samples averaged roughly 9.9 million reads for CD4+ and 11 million to 12 million for CD8+ cells. Results the study describes overall, beyond this receptor: CD8+ Simpson's diversity did not differ significantly between patients and healthy controls (P=0.060). Around 28 CD8+ CDR3 sequences were found to be shared between patients and controls, but these sequences appeared to be highly expressed in patients and within the immunodominant clones of the patients.

CDR3 length: 14 amino acids, cysteine to phenylalanine. Kept here is only the CDR3 DNA, which spans 42 bases and is read in frame from base 1. The junction shows trimming of 7 bases on V and 2 bases on J, plus 14 bases between the germline ends. The germline V gene (reference sequence) gives CDR1 as LNHDA and CDR2 as SQIVND. About this clonotype: Its antigen is unknown. There are no base qualities to consult, and no much larger clone falls within one base.

Genomic DNA served as template for TCR beta VDJ combination and CDR3 sequence profiling. An Illumina HiSeq 2000 was the platform used for TCR repertoire sequencing. In the authors' own workflow: Repertoire assessment relied on Simpson's diversity index, CDR3 size and DJ length profiles, and TRBV/TRBJ rearrangement plots. The immunodominant clone was defined as the most abundant DNA sequence in deep sequencing data. CDR3 amino acid sequences were screened for sharing across subjects and compared with published repertoires and the VDJdb database. Using fastp at Q25 and MiXCR, TCRdb reprocessed the public reads and kept productive beta chains. When rows share a CDR3 protein, they turn into one entry using the most common DNA and genes. TCRdb, not the original authors, processed these V and J calls. Counted in this sample were roughly 58,000 distinct CDR3 sequences; less than 65% of them appeared once. The ten largest make up about 2.5% of the sample.

In this study, sorted CD4+ and CD8+ T cells from the blood of healthy subjects and of severe aplastic anemia patients had their TCR repertoires deep-sequenced. Ficoll-Paque density gradient centrifugation was used to isolate peripheral blood mononuclear cells. CD4+ and CD8+ T cells were sorted by FACS or magnetic beads before DNA extraction. Sequenced sample: sorted CD4+, CD8+, or CD8+CD57+ T cells (not recorded which) from PBMCs. The receptor was derived from a human donor in good health, serving as a control. The rearranged segments are TRBV19 and TRBJ2-5; the D gene may be TRBD1 or TRBD2, since each aligns over 5 bases. The CDR3: CASIPGPRQETQYF. The nucleotide sequence is given as TGTGCCAGTATCCCGGGACCCCGGCAAGAGACCCAGTACTTC.